Described below is a single T cell receptor beta chain sequence and its context. Its antigen is as yet unknown. The data belong to a study of shared clonotypes between healthy human individuals. Turning to the study itself: A couple of women and a few men aged 18 to 49 served as donors. Every donor yielded three CD4 naive, three CD4 memory, two CD8 naive and one CD8 memory plate. Overall study findings and caveats: Non-shared clonotypes showed lower generation probabilities than clonotypes common to all four donors.

Naive CD8 cells comprised CD45RO-negative, CCR7-positively selected cells, excluding terminally differentiated effector memory CD45RA+ cells. All donors were Caucasian adults living in Nashville, Tennessee. The assay was immunoSEQ multiplex PCR, and TCRdb's table has in-frame clones only and misses some. The data hold approximately 810,000 clones, with over 90% observed a single time. The source of this sequence is a young man in good health. The sequenced material came from naive CD8+ T cells sorted from blood.

The CDR3 DNA reads as TGTGCCAGCAGCACAATATCCCGCGCGGCGAGCTCCTACAATGAGCAGTTCTTC. Translating it yields CASSTISRAASSYNEQFF. The chain couples TRBV11-2 to TRBJ2-1, with D hard to call. Between the trimmed V and J ends, which lost 5 bases and 0 bases, there was a span of 20 bases. The length of the CDR3 is 18 residues. The germline V gene encodes CDR1 SGHAT and CDR2 FQNNGV.